This note documents a single T cell receptor (beta chain) sequence. The sample comes from a study of blood T cell repertoires in COVID-19. Study information: The United States, Italy and Spain supplied acute and convalescent COVID-19 samples.

Produced via immunoSEQ multiplex PCR; TCRdb's table is partial and in-frame only. Among about 78,000 clones listed, roughly nine tenths were seen once. The CDR3 contains 14 residues. CDR1 and CDR2 (germline): SGHRS, YFSETQ. Trimming removed 5 bases at V and 6 bases at J, with 12 bases between. Sequencing input: peripheral blood. This TCR was sampled from a woman aged 60-70 years with acute or convalescent COVID-19. The chain is built from TRBV5-1 and TRBJ1-6; unclear D gene. The CDR3, as DNA: TGCGCCAGCAGGGAGGCGAGCGGTAATTCACCCCTCCACTTT. It codes for CASREASGNSPLHF.